These T cell receptor beta chains were read from a single sample in a study of metastatic and nonmetastatic thyroid tumors. Through MiXCR, TCRdb re-clonotyped the PCR reads. The sample contains some 39,000 clones, 15% to 20% of which appear only once. Sequencing used blood. These receptor sequences come from a female donor with papillary thyroid cancer or a benign thyroid nodule (not recorded which). Some clones in this sample may be carry-over from other donors' samples. CDR3s include the opening cysteine and the closing phenylalanine or tryptophan. Each record gives: J gene, D gene, clone size, V gene, CDR3 protein, CDR3 DNA. D genes are given only for firm matches. Part of the rows lack a size; the others show once, few, many or a class for expanded clones.

TRBJ2-2,-,many,TRBV2,CASSEGTHTGELFF,TGTGCCAGCAGTGAAGGGACTCACACCGGGGAGCTGTTTTTT
TRBJ1-4,TRBD1,many,TRBV11-3,CASSFGQANEKLFF,TGTGCCAGCAGCTTCGGACAGGCTAATGAAAAACTGTTTTTT
TRBJ2-1,TRBD1,medium-sized,TRBV28,CASSQPGTGDRNEQFF,TGTGCCAGCAGTCAACCCGGGACAGGGGATCGCAATGAGCAGTTCTTC
TRBJ1-5,-,many,TRBV7-2,CASSLVQAPNQPQHF,TGTGCCAGCAGCTTAGTGCAGGCCCCCAATCAGCCCCAGCATTTT
TRBJ1-2,-,few,TRBV6-5,CASSYSRSYGYTF,TGTGCCAGCAGTTACTCGAGAAGCTATGGCTACACCTTC
TRBJ2-5,-,many,TRBV19,CASSIGGNQETQYF,TGTGCCAGTAGTATAGGGGGTAACCAAGAGACCCAGTACTTC
TRBJ2-1,-,many,TRBV5-5,CASSLVQIEQFF,TGTGCCAGCAGCTTGGTCCAGATTGAGCAGTTCTTC
TRBJ2-3,-,-,TRBV6-5,CASSYSGRTDTQYF,TGTGCCAGCAGTTACTCAGGGAGGACAGATACGCAGTATTTT
TRBJ2-7,-,few,TRBV3-1,CASSQDIWAYASYEQYF,TGTGCCAGCAGCCAAGATATATGGGCCTACGCCTCCTACGAGCAGTACTTC
TRBJ2-5,-,many,TRBV6-1,CASSGQTETQYF,TGTGCCAGCAGTGGACAGACCGAGACCCAGTACTTC
TRBJ2-1,TRBD1,medium-sized,TRBV6-1,CASLRDRNRNEQFF,TGTGCCAGCCTACGGGACAGGAATCGAAATGAGCAGTTCTTC
TRBJ2-3,TRBD1,many,TRBV5-1,CASSFATGSDTQYF,TGCGCCAGCAGCTTTGCGACAGGGTCTGATACGCAGTATTTT
TRBJ2-7,-,-,TRBV10-2,CASSESPMVEQNF,TGCGCCAGCAGTGAGTCGCCGATGGTCGAGCAGAACTTC
TRBJ2-1,-,many,TRBV12-3/TRBV12-4,CASSSQRNEQFF,TGTGCCAGCAGTTCCCAGCGGAATGAGCAGTTCTTC
TRBJ2-7,-,medium-sized,TRBV6-1,CASSSGTRQYF,TGTGCCAGCTCCTCCGGGACCCGGCAGTACTTC
TRBJ2-7,-,many,TRBV5-1,CASSFGFNGDYEQYF,TGCGCCAGCAGCTTCGGTTTCAACGGAGACTACGAGCAGTACTTC
TRBJ2-3,TRBD1,many,TRBV30,CASKGGQGPDTQYF,TGTGCCTCCAAAGGGGGACAGGGGCCAGATACGCAGTATTTT
TRBJ2-7,TRBD2,many,TRBV6-1,CASTPGGGRTYEQYF,TGTGCCAGCACCCCGGGGGGGGGACGGACCTACGAGCAGTACTTC
TRBJ2-2,-,once,TRBV10-3,CAISIGGQGELFF,TGTGCCATCAGTATTGGGGGCCAAGGGGAGCTGTTTTTT
TRBJ2-1,TRBD1,-,TRBV6-1,CASREQGVSNERFF,TGTGCCAGCAGGGAGCAGGGGGTGAGCAATGAGCGGTTCTTC
TRBJ2-1,-,many,TRBV11-2,CASSPRGTKSDEQFF,TGTGCCAGCAGCCCGCGAGGGACCAAATCTGATGAGCAGTTCTTC
TRBJ1-2,TRBD1,many,TRBV18,CASSPGTDAGYTF,TGTGCCAGCTCACCAGGGACAGATGCTGGCTACACCTTC
TRBJ1-4,-,many,TRBV2,CASTWRRANEKLFF,TGTGCCAGCACTTGGAGGAGAGCTAATGAAAAACTGTTTTTT
TRBJ2-1,TRBD2,-,TRBV7-8,CASRSSGSIGSEFF,TGTGCCAGCAGGTCCAGCGGGAGTATCGGCTCCGAGTTCTTC
TRBJ1-1,-,-,TRBV28,CASGVYTEAFF,TGTGCCAGCGGGGTTTACACTGAAGCTTTCTTT
TRBJ2-2,-,few,TRBV2,CASSEVRGTGELFF,TGTGCCAGCAGTGAAGTACGGGGCACCGGGGAGCTGTTTTTT
TRBJ2-3,TRBD2,few,TRBV3-1,CASSFGTSGRTDTQYF,TGTGCCAGCAGTTTCGGGACTAGCGGGAGAACAGATACGCAGTATTTT
TRBJ2-4,-,many,TRBV30,CAWRGHLKNIQYF,TGTGCCTGGAGGGGACATCTTAAAAACATTCAGTACTTC
TRBJ2-7,-,many,TRBV7-2,CASSFAGAGAHQYF,TGTGCCAGCAGCTTCGCGGGGGCAGGGGCGCATCAGTACTTC
TRBJ2-5,-,many,TRBV10-2,CASSEGWVQETQYF,TGCGCCAGCAGTGAGGGCTGGGTCCAAGAGACCCAGTACTTC
TRBJ1-4,TRBD1,-,TRBV18,CASSHKLTGIRKTVF,TGTGCCAGCTCACATAAACTGACAGGGATAAGAAAAACTGTTTTT
TRBJ2-5,-,many,TRBV6-1,CASSSRQEGTQYF,TGTGCCAGCAGTTCCCGACAGGAGGGGACCCAGTACTTC
TRBJ1-1,-,many,TRBV9,CASSVAGVSEAFF,TGTGCCAGCAGCGTAGCGGGGGTTTCTGAAGCTTTCTTT
TRBJ1-1,-,many,TRBV2,CASRGARGDTEAFF,TGTGCCAGCAGGGGGGCAAGGGGGGACACTGAAGCTTTCTTT
TRBJ1-2,-,few,TRBV20-1,CSARDPGRVGYTF,TGCAGTGCTAGAGATCCAGGGAGGGTTGGCTACACCTTC
TRBJ2-6,-,-,TRBV6-2/TRBV6-3,CANSYNRAVANVLTF,TGTGCCAACAGTTACAATCGAGCCGTGGCCAACGTCCTGACTTTC
TRBJ2-1,-,many,TRBV14,CASSQLLTYIPFF,TGTGCCAGCAGCCAACTCCTCACCTATATTCCGTTCTTC